The T cell receptor beta chain under discussion was sequenced for a study of vaccination and CD4 T cells after COVID-19. Scientists ran DNA taken from cultured CD4+ T cells through the Oncomine TCR Beta short-read assay for sequencing. The authors extracted genomic DNA from cultured CD4+ T cells. TCRdb recomputed calls from the PCR reads with MiXCR, one row per CDR3 protein. This sample has more than 15,000 distinct CDR3 sequences, with about half found just once. The CDR3 contains 16 residues. This clonotype showed up just a few times. Its specificity is not known. Study-level results: The median proportion of reactive clones detected only post-vaccination in convalescent patients was 65% to 90%. For SARS-CoV-2-reactive clonotypes, the median went from about 22 to 38, a nonsignificant increase.

Time point of the sample: late sampling 161 to 241 days after vaccination in a few convalescent patients. Specified treatment: roughly ten-day PBMC culture with coronavirus spike peptide pools or control peptides (ViraFEST assay). ViraFEST used peptide pools to expand antigen-specific T cells before TCR sequencing. This chain links TRBV21-1 with TRBJ1-2. TRBV21-1 is marked as a pseudogene. Sequencing was performed on CD4+ T cells from blood, cultured in vitro, taken about 7 months after SARS-CoV-2 vaccination. The receptor comes from a human donor who had recovered from COVID-19. The CDR3 nucleotides are TGTGCCAGCAGCAAAGCACAGGGAGGGCGGGGGTATGGCTACACCTTC. Protein sequence: CASSKAQGGRGYGYTF.